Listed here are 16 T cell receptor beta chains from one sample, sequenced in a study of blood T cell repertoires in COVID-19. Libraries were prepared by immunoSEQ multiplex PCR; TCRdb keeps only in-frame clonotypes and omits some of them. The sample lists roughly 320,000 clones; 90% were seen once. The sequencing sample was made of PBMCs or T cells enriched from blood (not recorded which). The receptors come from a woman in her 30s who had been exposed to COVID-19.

This chain's CDR3 is CASGGSASNQPQHF. The CDR3 coding sequence is TGTGCCAGTGGGGGCTCAGCTAGCAATCAGCCCCAGCATTTT. The V call is TRBV19, the J call TRBJ1-5, with D perhaps matching TRBD1 (6 bases). This CDR3 comprises 14 residues. Germline CDR1 LNHDA, CDR2 SQIVND (reference sequence). V lost 8 bases and J lost 0, with 11 bases in between.

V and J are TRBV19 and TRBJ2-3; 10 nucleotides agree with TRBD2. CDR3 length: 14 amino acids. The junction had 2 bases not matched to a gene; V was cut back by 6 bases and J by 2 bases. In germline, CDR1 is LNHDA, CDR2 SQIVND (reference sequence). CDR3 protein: CASRLAGITDTQYF. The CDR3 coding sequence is TGTGCCAGTAGACTAGCGGGGATCACAGATACGCAGTATTTT. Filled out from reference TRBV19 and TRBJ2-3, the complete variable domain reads DGGITQSPKYLFRKEGQNVTLSCEQNLNHDAMYWYRQDPGQGLRLIYYSQIVNDFQKGDIAEGYSVSREKKESFPLTVTSAQKNPTAFYLCASRLAGITDTQYFGPGTRLTVL.

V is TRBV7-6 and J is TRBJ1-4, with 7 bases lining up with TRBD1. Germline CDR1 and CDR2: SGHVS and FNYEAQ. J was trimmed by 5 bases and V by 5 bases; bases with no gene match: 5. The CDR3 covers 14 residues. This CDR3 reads CASSLGTVNEKLFF. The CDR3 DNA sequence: TGTGCCAGCAGCCTAGGGACAGTCAATGAAAAACTGTTTTTT.

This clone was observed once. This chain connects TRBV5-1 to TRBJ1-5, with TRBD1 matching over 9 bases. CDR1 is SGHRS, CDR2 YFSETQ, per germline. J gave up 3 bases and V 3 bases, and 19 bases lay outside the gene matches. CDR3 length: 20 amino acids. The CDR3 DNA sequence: TGCGCCAGCAGCTCTACAGAGGACAAGGGACAGGGCAGCATCAATCAGCCCCAGCATTTT. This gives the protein CASSSTEDKGQGSINQPQHF.

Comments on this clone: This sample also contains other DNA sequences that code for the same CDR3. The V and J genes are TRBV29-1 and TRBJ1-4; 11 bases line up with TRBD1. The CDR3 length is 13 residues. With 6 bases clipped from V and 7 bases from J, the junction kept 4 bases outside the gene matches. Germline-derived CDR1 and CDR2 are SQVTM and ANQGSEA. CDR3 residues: CSVGQGAGEKLFF. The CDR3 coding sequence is TGCAGCGTCGGACAGGGGGCTGGTGAAAAACTGTTTTTT.

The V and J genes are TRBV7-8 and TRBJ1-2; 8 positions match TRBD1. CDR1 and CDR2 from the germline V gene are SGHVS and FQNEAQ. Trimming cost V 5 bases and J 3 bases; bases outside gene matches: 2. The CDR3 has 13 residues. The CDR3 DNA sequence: TGTGCCAGCAGCCCACAGGGGGACTATGGCTACACCTTC. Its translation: CASSPQGDYGYTF.

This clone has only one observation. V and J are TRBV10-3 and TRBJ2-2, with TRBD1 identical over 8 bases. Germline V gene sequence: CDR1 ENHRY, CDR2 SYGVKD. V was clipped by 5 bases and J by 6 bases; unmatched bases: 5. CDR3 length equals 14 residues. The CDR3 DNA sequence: TGTGCCATCAGTTCGGACAGGGATGCCGGGGAGCTGTTTTTT. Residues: CAISSDRDAGELFF.

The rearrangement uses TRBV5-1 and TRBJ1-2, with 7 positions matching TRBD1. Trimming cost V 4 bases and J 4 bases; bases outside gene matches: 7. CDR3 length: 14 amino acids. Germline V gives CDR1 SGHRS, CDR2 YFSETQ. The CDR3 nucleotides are TGCGCCAGCAGCCTAACAGGGGCGGCCTATGGCTACACCTTC. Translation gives CASSLTGAAYGYTF.

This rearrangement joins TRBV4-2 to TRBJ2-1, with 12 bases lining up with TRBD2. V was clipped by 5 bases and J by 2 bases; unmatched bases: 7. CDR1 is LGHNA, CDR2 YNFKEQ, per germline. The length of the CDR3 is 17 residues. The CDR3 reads CASSSTLAGGAYNEQFF. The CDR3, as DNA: TGTGCCAGCAGCTCAACACTAGCGGGGGGCGCCTACAATGAGCAGTTCTTC.

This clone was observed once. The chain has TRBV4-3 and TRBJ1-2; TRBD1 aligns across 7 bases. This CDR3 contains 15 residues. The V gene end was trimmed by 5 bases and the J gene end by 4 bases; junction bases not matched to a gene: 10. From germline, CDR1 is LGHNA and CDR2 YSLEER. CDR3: CASSDDMDRIYGYTF. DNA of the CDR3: TGCGCCAGCAGCGACGATATGGACAGGATCTATGGCTACACCTTC.

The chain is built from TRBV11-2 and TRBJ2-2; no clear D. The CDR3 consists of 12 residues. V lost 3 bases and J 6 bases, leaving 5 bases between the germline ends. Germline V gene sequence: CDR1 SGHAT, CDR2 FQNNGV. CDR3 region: CASSFVSGELFF. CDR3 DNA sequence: TGTGCCAGCAGCTTCGTTTCCGGGGAGCTGTTTTTT. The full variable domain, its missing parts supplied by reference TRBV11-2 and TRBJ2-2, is EAGVAQSPRYKIIEKRQSVAFWCNPISGHATLYWYQQILGQGPKLLIQFQNNGVVDDSQLPKDRFSAERLKGVDSTLKIQPAKLEDSAVYLCASSFVSGELFFGEGSRLTVL.

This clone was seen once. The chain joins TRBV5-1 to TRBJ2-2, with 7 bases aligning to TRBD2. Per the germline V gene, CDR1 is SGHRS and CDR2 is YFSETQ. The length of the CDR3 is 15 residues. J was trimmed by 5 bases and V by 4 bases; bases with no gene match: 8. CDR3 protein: CASSLTSPETGELFF. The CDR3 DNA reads TGCGCCAGCAGCCTGACTAGCCCGGAGACCGGGGAGCTGTTTTTT.

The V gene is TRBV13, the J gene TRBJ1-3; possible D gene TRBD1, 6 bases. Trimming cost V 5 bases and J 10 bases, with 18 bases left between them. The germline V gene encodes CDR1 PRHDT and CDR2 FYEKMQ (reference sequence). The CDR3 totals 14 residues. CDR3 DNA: TGTGCCAGCAGCCCCGGGGGGGCGAAATGGACCATATATTTT. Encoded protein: CASSPGGAKWTIYF.

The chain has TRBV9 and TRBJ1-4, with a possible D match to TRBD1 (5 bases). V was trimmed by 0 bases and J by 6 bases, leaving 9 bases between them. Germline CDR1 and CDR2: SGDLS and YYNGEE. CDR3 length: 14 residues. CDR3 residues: CASSVGQNYEKLFF. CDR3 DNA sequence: TGTGCCAGCAGCGTAGGACAGAATTATGAAAAACTGTTTTTT.

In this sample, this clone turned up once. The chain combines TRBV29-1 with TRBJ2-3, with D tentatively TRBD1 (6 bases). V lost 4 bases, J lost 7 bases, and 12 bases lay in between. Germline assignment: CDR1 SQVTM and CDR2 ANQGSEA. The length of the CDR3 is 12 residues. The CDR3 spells CSVGDITYTQYF. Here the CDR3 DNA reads TGCAGCGTTGGGGACATAACATATACGCAGTATTTT.

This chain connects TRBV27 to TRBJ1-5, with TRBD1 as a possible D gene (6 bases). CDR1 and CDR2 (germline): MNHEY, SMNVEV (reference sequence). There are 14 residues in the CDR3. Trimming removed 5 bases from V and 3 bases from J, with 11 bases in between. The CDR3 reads CASSNQGYNQPQHF. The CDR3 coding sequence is TGTGCCAGCAGTAACCAGGGGTACAATCAGCCCCAGCATTTT.